A single T cell receptor beta chain is shown here with its context. Its antigen remains unknown. Researchers generated cDNA in eight separate reactions per sample. Reanalyzing the 5' RACE reads, TCRdb keeps one entry per CDR3 protein, without DNA. The listing contains 350,000 to 550,000 distinct CDR3 sequences. The data originate from a study of monozygotic twins with inflammatory bowel disease. Overall study results and limits: Healthy co-twins exceeded IBD patients in TCRbeta diversity as measured by inverse Simpson.

The CDR3 length is 13 residues. Looked up from germline, CDR1 is MGHDK and CDR2 is SYGVNS. V gene TRBV25-1 combines with J gene TRBJ2-3; TCRdb picks TRBD2, but there is no DNA to check that call. The specimen sequenced was blood. The receptor's source is a human donor with ulcerative colitis or Crohn's disease, or a healthy co-twin of an affected twin (not recorded which). CDR3 sequence: CASRASGTDTQYF. The entire variable domain, with the rest obtained from reference TRBV25-1 and TRBJ2-3, is as follows: EADIYQTPRYLVIGTGKKITLECSQTMGHDKMYWYQQDPGMELHLIHYSYGVNSTEKGDLSSESTVSRIRTEHFPLTLESARPSHTSQYLCASRASGTDTQYFGPGTRLTVL.